This T cell receptor beta chain was obtained from a study of cytomegalovirus exposure and HLA in healthy donors. General study findings and limits: Within a later analysis, the majority of CMV-associated TCR beta chains appeared HLA-restricted. Sequencing likely produced, as an artifact, a cluster of highly shared sequence variants. Reported performance of the classifier showed diagnosis of cytomegalovirus status with high specificity and sensitivity.

The CDR3 has 16 residues. V gave up 0 bases and J gave up 2 bases, with 12 bases separating them. Germline V gives CDR1 SGDLS, CDR2 YYNGEE. There are a few counts of this clone. The target antigen is unknown. The PCR ran on 60 Vbeta and 13 Jbeta primers. Libraries were prepared by immunoSEQ multiplex PCR; TCRdb keeps only in-frame clonotypes and omits some of them. Of under 150,000 clones in the sample, about 80% are singletons; the top ten hold around 4.5%. The V call is TRBV9, the J call TRBJ2-1; a possible D gene is TRBD2 (5 bases). The sample taken for sequencing was PBMCs. The TCR comes from a man aged 25-40 years in good health and CMV-seropositive. The CDR3 DNA reads TGTGCCAGCAGCGTAGCTACGAGCGGTACCTACAATGAGCAGTTCTTC. Translating it yields CASSVATSGTYNEQFF.